This T cell receptor (beta chain) was identified during a study of blood T cell repertoires in COVID-19. The protocol was immunoSEQ multiplex PCR, while the TCRdb copy is restricted to in-frame clones and leaves out a portion. The table includes 250,000 to 300,000 clones, 85% detected once. Self-reported history from a screening survey and questionnaire set each donor's cohort. The CDR3 sequence is 16 residues long. Germline V gene sequence: CDR1 MNHEY, CDR2 SVGEGT. Deletions cut 4 bases from V and 1 base from J, with 14 bases between. This TCR derives from a woman in her 50s who had been exposed to COVID-19. Sequencing was carried out using PBMCs or T cells enriched from blood (not recorded which). The chain joins TRBV6-2 or TRBV6-3 to TRBJ2-1, with D perhaps TRBD1 (6 bases). Written as DNA, the CDR3 is TGTGCCAGCAGTTTTACAGGGTTAGGGTCCTACAATGAGCAGTTCTTC. This gives the protein CASSFTGLGSYNEQFF.